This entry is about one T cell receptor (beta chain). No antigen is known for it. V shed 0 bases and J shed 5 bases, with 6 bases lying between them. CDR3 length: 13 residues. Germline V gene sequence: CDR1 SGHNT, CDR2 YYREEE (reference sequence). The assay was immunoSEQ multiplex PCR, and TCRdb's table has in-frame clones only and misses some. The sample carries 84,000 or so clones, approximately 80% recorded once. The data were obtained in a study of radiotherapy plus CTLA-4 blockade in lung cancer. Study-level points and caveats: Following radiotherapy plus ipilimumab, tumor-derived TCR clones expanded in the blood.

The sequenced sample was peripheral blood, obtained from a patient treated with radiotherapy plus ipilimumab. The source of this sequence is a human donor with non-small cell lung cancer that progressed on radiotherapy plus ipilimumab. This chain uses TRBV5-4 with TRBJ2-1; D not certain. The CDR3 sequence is CASSLGRDNEQFF. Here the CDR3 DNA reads TGTGCCAGCAGCTTGGGACGGGACAATGAGCAGTTCTTC.